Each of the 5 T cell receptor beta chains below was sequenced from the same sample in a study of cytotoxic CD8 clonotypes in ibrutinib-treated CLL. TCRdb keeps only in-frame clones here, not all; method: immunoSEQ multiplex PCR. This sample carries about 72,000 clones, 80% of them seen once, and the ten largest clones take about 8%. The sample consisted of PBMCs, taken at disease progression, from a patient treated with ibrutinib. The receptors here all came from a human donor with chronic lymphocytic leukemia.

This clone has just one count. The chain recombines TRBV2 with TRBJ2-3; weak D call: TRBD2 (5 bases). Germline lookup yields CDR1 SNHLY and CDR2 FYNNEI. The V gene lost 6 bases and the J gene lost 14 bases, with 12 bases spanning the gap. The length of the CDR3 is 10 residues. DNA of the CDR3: TGTGCCAGCAGCGGTACTAGAGGGTATTTT. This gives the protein CASSGTRGYF.

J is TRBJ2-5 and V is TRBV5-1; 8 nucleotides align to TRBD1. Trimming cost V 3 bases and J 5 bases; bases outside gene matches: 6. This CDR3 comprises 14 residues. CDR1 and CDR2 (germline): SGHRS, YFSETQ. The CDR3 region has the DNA TGCGCCAGCAGCTCCTCCGGACAGGGTGAGACCCAGTACTTC. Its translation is CASSSSGQGETQYF.

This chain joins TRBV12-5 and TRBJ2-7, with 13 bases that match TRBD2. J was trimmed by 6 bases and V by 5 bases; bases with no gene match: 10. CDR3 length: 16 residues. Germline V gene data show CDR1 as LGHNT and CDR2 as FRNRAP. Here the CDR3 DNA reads TGTGCTAGTGGTGGGACTAGCGGGATTCTTGTGACCGAGCAGTACTTC. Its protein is CASGGTSGILVTEQYF.

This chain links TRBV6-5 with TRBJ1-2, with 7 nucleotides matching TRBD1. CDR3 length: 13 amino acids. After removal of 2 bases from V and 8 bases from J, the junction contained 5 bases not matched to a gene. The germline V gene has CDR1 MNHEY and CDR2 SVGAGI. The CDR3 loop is CASSYGTVNGYTF. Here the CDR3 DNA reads TGTGCCAGCAGTTACGGGACAGTTAACGGCTACACCTTC.

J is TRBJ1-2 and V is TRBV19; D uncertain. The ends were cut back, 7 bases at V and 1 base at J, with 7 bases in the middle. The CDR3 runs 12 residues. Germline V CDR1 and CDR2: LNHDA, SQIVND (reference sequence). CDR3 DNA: TGTGCCAGTAAGGCAGTTAACTATGGCTACACCTTC. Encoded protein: CASKAVNYGYTF.